One and the same sample provided the 24 T cell receptor beta chains below, sequenced in a study of T cell repertoires in cytomegalovirus infection. One entry per CDR3 protein, called by TCRdb with MiXCR from the reads. Of more than 150,000 distinct CDR3 sequences in the sample, about a quarter were seen once. Sequencing was carried out using PBMCs. Receptors were obtained from a human donor in good health (CMV status not recorded). Some clones in this sample may be carry-over from other donors' samples.

The V and J genes are TRBV12-3 or TRBV12-4 and TRBJ1-1; TRBD1 aligns across 9 bases. CDR3 length: 14 residues. V dropped 1 base and J dropped 8; count of bases not matched to a gene: 5. CDR3 residues: CASSLDGGQGEAFF. Written as DNA, the CDR3 is TGTGCCAGCAGTTTAGATGGGGGACAGGGCGAAGCTTTCTTT.

In its sample, this clonotype was seen a few times. V gene TRBV6-2 or TRBV6-3 combines with J gene TRBJ2-3; 12 bases fit TRBD2. This CDR3 spans 19 amino acids. The ends lost 0 bases at V and 3 bases at J; junction bases unmatched: 10. Germline-derived CDR1 and CDR2 are MNHEY and SVGEGT. CDR3 loop: CASSYSSSGGAMVTDTQYF. The CDR3 DNA follows: TGTGCCAGCAGTTACTCCTCTAGCGGGGGGGCCATGGTTACAGATACGCAGTATTTT.

The gene calls are TRBV28 and TRBJ2-7, with D possibly TRBD1 on 5 matching bases. In germline, CDR1 is MDHEN, CDR2 SYDVKM. The CDR3 covers 13 residues. The V and J ends lost 6 bases and 1 base respectively, with 10 bases between them. For the CDR3, the DNA is TGTGCCAGCAGGGACACAAATTCCTACGAGCAGTACTTC. Its translation is CASRDTNSYEQYF.

The rearrangement links TRBV28 to TRBJ2-1; D perhaps matches TRBD1 (5 bases). The CDR3 totals 13 residues. Germline CDR1 and CDR2: MDHEN and SYDVKM. Trimming took off 4 bases at V and 12 bases at J, with 16 bases between the two ends. The CDR3 DNA follows: TGTGCCAGCAGTTCTCAGGGCTTTATCGGGCAGTTCTTC. Translating gives CASSSQGFIGQFF.

This clonotype was counted a few times. The chain joins TRBV6-2 or TRBV6-3 to TRBJ1-5, with TRBD1 matching over 10 bases. CDR1 and CDR2 (germline): MNHEY, SVGEGT. J was trimmed by 6 bases and V by 7 bases; bases with no gene match: 6. This CDR3 comprises 14 residues. CDR3 nucleotide sequence: TGTGCCAGCAAAAACGGACAGGGGGGTCAGCCCCAGCATTTT. Its protein product is CASKNGQGGQPQHF.

V usage is TRBV28 and J usage is TRBJ2-7; maybe TRBD1 (6 bases). Germline V gene data show CDR1 as MDHEN and CDR2 as SYDVKM. The V end lost 6 bases, the J end lost 3 bases, and 15 bases lay between the germline ends. The CDR3 totals 14 residues. The CDR3 reads CASRHRDTHYEQYF. CDR3 DNA sequence: TGTGCCAGCAGACACCGGGACACCCACTACGAGCAGTACTTC.

The rearrangement uses TRBV5-1 and TRBJ1-1, with 8 bases lining up with TRBD1. V shed 3 bases, J shed 4 bases, and the junction held 5 bases outside the gene matches. The CDR3 is made up of 14 amino acids. The germline V gene encodes CDR1 SGHRS and CDR2 YFSETQ. CDR3 nucleotides: TGCGCCAGCAGCTGGAGGACAGGGAGCACTGAAGCTTTCTTT. Translating it yields CASSWRTGSTEAFF.

On this clonotype: This could be a read error, since a much larger clone is one nucleotide away. This rearrangement joins TRBV7-2 to TRBJ2-1; D unclear. Germline loops: CDR1 SGHTA, CDR2 FQGNSA. The CDR3 length is 12 residues. The CDR3 nucleotides read TGTGCCAGAAGCTTATGGGGTAATGAGCAGTTCTTC. Translation gives CARSLWGNEQFF.

This clonotype has a count of ten or more. The chain combines TRBV7-2 with TRBJ2-7, with 7 bases matching TRBD1. The length of the CDR3 is 14 residues. After removal of 5 bases from V and 3 bases from J, the junction contained 7 bases not matched to a gene. The germline gives CDR1 SGHTA, CDR2 FQGNSA. The CDR3: CASSLGTARYEQYF. CDR3 coding DNA: TGTGCCAGCAGCCTCGGGACAGCTCGCTACGAGCAGTACTTC.

The rearrangement joins TRBV7-9 to TRBJ2-7; 10 bases are a match to TRBD1. Germline V gives CDR1 SEHNR, CDR2 FQNEAQ (reference sequence). After removal of 1 base from V and 4 bases from J, the junction contained 7 bases not matched to a gene. The CDR3 runs to 16 residues. CDR3 residues: CASSLDMGQGNYEQYF. The CDR3 nucleotides read TGTGCCAGCAGCTTAGACATGGGACAGGGGAATTACGAGCAGTACTTC.

The chain is built from TRBV6-2 or TRBV6-3 and TRBJ2-7; D not certain. Deletions cut 2 bases from V and 0 bases from J, with 2 bases between. This CDR3 contains 12 residues. CDR1 and CDR2 (germline): MNHEY, SVGEGT. The CDR3 DNA is TGTGCCAGCAGTTACAACTCCTACGAGCAGTACTTC. Protein product: CASSYNSYEQYF.

This clonotype came up many times. The chain has TRBV11-2 and TRBJ2-1; D is perhaps TRBD2 (7 bases). This CDR3 spans 17 amino acids. The ends were cut back, 4 bases at V and 10 bases at J, with 26 bases in the middle. Germline values: CDR1 SGHAT, CDR2 FQNNGV. This CDR3 reads CASSSGSGGGLGEEQFF. Here the CDR3 DNA reads TGTGCCAGCAGCTCGGGATCGGGCGGGGGCCTGGGAGAGGAGCAGTTCTTC.

This clonotype was detected many times. V is TRBV7-6 and J is TRBJ1-1; no clear D gene. Trimming pared 1 base from V and 10 bases from J, leaving 16 bases between. From germline, CDR1 is SGHVS and CDR2 FNYEAQ. The CDR3 is 14 residues long. CDR3 region: CASSLEKVPRRAFF. CDR3 DNA sequence: TGTGCCAGCAGCTTAGAGAAGGTCCCCCGGAGAGCTTTCTTT.

J is TRBJ2-1 and V is TRBV5-1, with D perhaps matching TRBD1 or TRBD2 (5 bases each). V shed 4 bases and J shed 1 base, with 12 bases lying between them. This CDR3 has 15 amino acids. Looked up from germline, CDR1 is SGHRS and CDR2 is YFSETQ. The CDR3 loop is CASSETGTSYNEQFF. The CDR3 nucleotides read TGCGCCAGCAGCGAAACCGGGACGTCCTACAATGAGCAGTTCTTC.

The chain couples TRBV20-1 to TRBJ2-7; TRBD2 matches at 8 bases. The J segment lost 3 bases and the V segment lost 0 bases, leaving 4 bases of the junction unmatched. Germline values: CDR1 DFQATT, CDR2 SNEGSKA (reference sequence). The CDR3 is 14 amino acids. DNA for the CDR3: TGCAGTGCTAGAGATCATCTAGCGGGCTACGAGCAGTACTTC. It translates to CSARDHLAGYEQYF.

This clonotype turned up a few times. J is TRBJ1-5 and V is TRBV28; tentatively, D is TRBD1 (5 bases). The CDR3 runs 17 residues. Per the germline V gene, CDR1 is MDHEN and CDR2 is SYDVKM. V lost 3 bases to trimming and J lost 0 bases, with 15 bases between them. The CDR3 is CASSFPSRDFSNQPQHF. The CDR3 DNA is TGTGCCAGCAGTTTTCCCAGCAGGGATTTTAGCAATCAGCCCCAGCATTTT.

This clonotype appeared many times. The chain combines TRBV7-2 with TRBJ2-6; D is perhaps TRBD1 (5 bases). Looked up from germline, CDR1 is SGHTA and CDR2 is FQGNSA. The V and J ends lost 5 bases and 0 bases respectively, with 20 bases between them. The CDR3 covers 19 residues. The CDR3 region is CASSRDWTRRISGANVLTF. The CDR3 nucleotides read TGTGCCAGCAGCCGCGACTGGACACGCCGCATCTCTGGGGCCAACGTCCTGACTTTC. The full variable domain, its missing parts supplied by reference TRBV7-2 and TRBJ2-6, is GAGVSQSPSNKVTEKGKDVELRCDPISGHTALYWYRQSLGQGLEFLIYFQGNSAPDKSGLPSDRFSAERTGGSVSTLTIQRTQQEDSAVYLCASSRDWTRRISGANVLTFGAGSRLTVL.

The gene calls are TRBV28 and TRBJ1-6; D possibly corresponds to TRBD1 (5 bases). This CDR3 has 12 residues. V lost 5 bases and J 8 bases, leaving 7 bases between the germline ends. The germline gives CDR1 MDHEN, CDR2 SYDVKM. Written as DNA, the CDR3 is TGTGCCAGCAGTGTGGGGGATTCACCCCTCCACTTT. Encoded protein: CASSVGDSPLHF.

This clonotype appeared a few times. CDR3 region: CASITFSEQFF. DNA of the CDR3: TGTGCCAGCATCACTTTCTCTGAGCAGTTCTTC. V and J are TRBV2 and TRBJ2-1, with D unclear. V was cut by 7 bases and J by 9 bases, with 10 bases left in between. This CDR3 contains 11 residues. Germline V gene lookup returns CDR1 SNHLY and CDR2 FYNNEI.

This clonotype turned up a few times. The rearrangement joins TRBV12-3 or TRBV12-4 to TRBJ2-1; 7 bases align to TRBD2. Trimming took 5 bases from V and 0 from J; bases not matched to a gene: 10. The length of the CDR3 is 17 residues. This chain's CDR3 is CASSPQRGKSSYNEQFF. CDR3 DNA sequence: TGTGCCAGCAGTCCTCAGCGGGGTAAGAGCTCCTACAATGAGCAGTTCTTC.

This clonotype appeared many times. V usage is TRBV28 and J usage is TRBJ1-1, with TRBD1 identical over 8 bases. Germline V gene data show CDR1 as MDHEN and CDR2 as SYDVKM. The V and J ends lost 6 bases and 5 bases, in that order; junction bases with no gene match: 5. The CDR3 contains 13 residues. CDR3 residues: CASSNRGSTEAFF. The CDR3 DNA follows: TGTGCCAGCAGCAACAGGGGGAGTACTGAAGCTTTCTTT.

This clonotype is medium-sized within its sample. The chain combines TRBV7-2 with TRBJ2-7; 10 bases are a match to TRBD1. The germline V gene encodes CDR1 SGHTA and CDR2 FQGNSA. The CDR3 is made up of 15 amino acids. With 8 bases clipped from V and 1 base from J, the junction kept 8 bases outside the gene matches. This chain's CDR3 is CASRQTGQGSYEQYF. CDR3 nucleotide sequence: TGTGCCAGCCGCCAGACGGGACAGGGGTCCTACGAGCAGTACTTC.

V gene TRBV5-4 combines with J gene TRBJ2-3; 8 bases are a match to TRBD2. Germline CDR1 reads SGHNT; CDR2 reads YYREEE (reference sequence). V lost 3 bases to trimming and J lost 0 bases; unmatched junction nucleotides: 9. This CDR3 comprises 17 residues. In nucleotides, the CDR3 is TGTGCCAGCAGCTCGCCCCTAGCGGGCGCTAGCACAGATACGCAGTATTTT. Its protein is CASSSPLAGASTDTQYF.

The chain employs TRBV20-1 and TRBJ1-2; no definite D call. The CDR3 is 15 amino acids. V was trimmed by 2 bases and J by 0 bases, leaving 13 bases between them. Germline V gene lookup returns CDR1 DFQATT and CDR2 SNEGSKA (reference sequence). This chain's CDR3 is CSARTAGTSNYGYTF. The CDR3 nucleotides are TGCAGTGCTAGAACCGCGGGCACCTCTAACTATGGCTACACCTTC.